This T cell receptor (beta chain) was captured in a study of blood T cell repertoires in COVID-19. Overall study context: There were acute and convalescent COVID-19 samples, and they came from the United States, Italy and Spain. Sources were T cells, B-cell-depleted T cells, or PBMCs; the material itself was cDNA or gDNA.

Authors' data handling: Amplified reference gene primers provided the basis for estimating nucleated cell counts. Produced via immunoSEQ multiplex PCR; TCRdb's table is partial and in-frame only. V and J calls and clone size are those listed in that table; D and trimming were worked out from the DNA. The top ten hold about 5.2% of the sample, which has about 260,000 clones, 85% to 90% seen once. Germline CDR1 MNHEY, CDR2 SVGAGI. The CDR3 consists of 14 residues. V dropped 2 bases and J dropped 1; count of bases not matched to a gene: 0. Seattle patients were enrolled while actively infected and followed longitudinally.

The chain employs TRBV6-5 and TRBJ1-1; TRBD1 matches 8 bases. The origin of this receptor is a woman between 55 and 75 years old with COVID-19, enrolled during active disease. The material sequenced was peripheral blood. The CDR3 DNA is TGTGCCAGCAGTTACGACAGGGGGAACACTGAAGCTTTCTTT. Its translation: CASSYDRGNTEAFF.